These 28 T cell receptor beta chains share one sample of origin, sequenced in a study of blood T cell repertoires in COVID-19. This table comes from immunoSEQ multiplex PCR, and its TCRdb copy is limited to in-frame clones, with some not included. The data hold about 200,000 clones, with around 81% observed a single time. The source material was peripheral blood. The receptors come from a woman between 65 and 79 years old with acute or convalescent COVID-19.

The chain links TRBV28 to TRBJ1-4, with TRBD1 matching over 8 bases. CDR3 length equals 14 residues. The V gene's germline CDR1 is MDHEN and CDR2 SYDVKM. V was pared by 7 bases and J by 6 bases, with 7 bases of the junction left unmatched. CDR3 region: CASTSGQGYEKLFF. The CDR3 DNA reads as TGTGCCAGCACTTCAGGACAGGGTTATGAAAAACTGTTTTTT. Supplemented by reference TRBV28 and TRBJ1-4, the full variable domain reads DVKVTQSSRYLVKRTGEKVFLECVQDMDHENMFWYRQDPGLGLRLIYFSYDVKMKEKGDIPEGYSVSREKKERFSLILESASTNQTSMYLCASTSGQGYEKLFFGSGTQLSVL.

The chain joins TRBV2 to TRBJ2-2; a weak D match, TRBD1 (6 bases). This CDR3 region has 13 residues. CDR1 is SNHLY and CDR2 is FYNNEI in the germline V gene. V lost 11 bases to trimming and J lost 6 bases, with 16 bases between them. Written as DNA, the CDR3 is TGTGCCGGGGGCAGTTCTAGACCCGGGGAGCTGTTTTTT. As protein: CAGGSSRPGELFF.

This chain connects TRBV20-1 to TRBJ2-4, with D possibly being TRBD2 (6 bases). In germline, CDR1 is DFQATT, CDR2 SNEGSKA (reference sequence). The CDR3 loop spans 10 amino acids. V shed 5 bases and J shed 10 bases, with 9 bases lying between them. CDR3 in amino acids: CSAVREIQYF. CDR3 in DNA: TGCAGTGCTGTCCGGGAGATTCAGTACTTC.

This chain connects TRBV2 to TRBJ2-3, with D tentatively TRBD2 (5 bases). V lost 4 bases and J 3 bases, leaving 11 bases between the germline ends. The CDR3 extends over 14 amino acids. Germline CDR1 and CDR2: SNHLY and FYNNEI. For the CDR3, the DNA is TGTGCCAGCAGTGCTGAGGGTTGGACAGATACGCAGTATTTT. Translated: CASSAEGWTDTQYF.

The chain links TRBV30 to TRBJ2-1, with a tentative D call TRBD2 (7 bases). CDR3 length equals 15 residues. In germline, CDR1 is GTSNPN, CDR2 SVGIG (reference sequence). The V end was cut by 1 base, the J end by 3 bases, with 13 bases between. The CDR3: CAWSGQGGGYNEQFF. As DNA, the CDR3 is TGTGCCTGGAGTGGGCAGGGAGGGGGCTACAATGAGCAGTTCTTC.

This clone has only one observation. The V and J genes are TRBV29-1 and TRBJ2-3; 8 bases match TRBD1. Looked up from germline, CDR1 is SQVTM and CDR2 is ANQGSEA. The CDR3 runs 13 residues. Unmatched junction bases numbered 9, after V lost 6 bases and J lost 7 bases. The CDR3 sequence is CSVGDRLDYTQYF. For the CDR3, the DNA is TGCAGCGTAGGGGACAGGTTGGATTATACGCAGTATTTT.

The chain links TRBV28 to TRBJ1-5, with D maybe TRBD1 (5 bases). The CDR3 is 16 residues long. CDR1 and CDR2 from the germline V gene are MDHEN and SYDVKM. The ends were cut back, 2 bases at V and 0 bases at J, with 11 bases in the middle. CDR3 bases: TGTGCCAGCAGTTTAATGGCAGGGAATAGCAATCAGCCCCAGCATTTT. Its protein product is CASSLMAGNSNQPQHF. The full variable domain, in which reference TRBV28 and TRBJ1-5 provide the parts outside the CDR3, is DVKVTQSSRYLVKRTGEKVFLECVQDMDHENMFWYRQDPGLGLRLIYFSYDVKMKEKGDIPEGYSVSREKKERFSLILESASTNQTSMYLCASSLMAGNSNQPQHFGDGTRLSIL.

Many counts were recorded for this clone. The CDR3 nucleotides read TGCAGCGCCGGGACAGGCGCCTATGGCTACACCTTC. Amino acid sequence: CSAGTGAYGYTF. V is TRBV29-1 and J is TRBJ1-2; 8 bases are a match to TRBD1. Per germline, CDR1 SQVTM and CDR2 ANQGSEA. The V gene end was trimmed by 7 bases and the J gene end by 4 bases; junction bases not matched to a gene: 5. The CDR3 spans 12 residues. Full variable domain (remainder filled in from reference TRBV29-1 and TRBJ1-2): SAVISQKPSRDICQRGTSLTIQCQVDSQVTMMFWYRQQPGQSLTLIATANQGSEATYESGFVIDKFPISRPNLTFSTLTVSNMSPEDSSIYLCSAGTGAYGYTFGSGTRLTVV.

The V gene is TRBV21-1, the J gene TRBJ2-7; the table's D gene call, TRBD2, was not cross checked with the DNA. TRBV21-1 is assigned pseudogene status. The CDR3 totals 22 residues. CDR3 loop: CASSPGGVNRGLFNTSSYEQYF. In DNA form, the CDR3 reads TGTGCCAGCAGCCCGGGGGGGGTAAATCGGGGTCTTTTTAACACGAGCTCCTACGAGCAGTACTTC.

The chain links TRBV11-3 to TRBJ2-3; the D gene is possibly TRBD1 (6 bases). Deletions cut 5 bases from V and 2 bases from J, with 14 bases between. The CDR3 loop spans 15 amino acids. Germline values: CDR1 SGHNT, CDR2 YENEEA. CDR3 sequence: CASSTRTENTDTQYF. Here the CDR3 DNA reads TGTGCCAGCAGCACGCGGACAGAAAACACAGATACGCAGTATTTT.

Here the CDR3 reads CAISGSGLAGARDTQYF. The CDR3 DNA follows: TGTGCCATCAGTGGTTCAGGACTAGCGGGAGCTCGGGATACGCAGTATTTT. This chain uses TRBV10-3 with TRBJ2-3; 13 bases map to TRBD2. Germline CDR1 is ENHRY and CDR2 is SYGVKD. This CDR3 spans 17 amino acids. Germline trimming cut 4 bases from V and 6 bases from J; bases unmatched to any gene: 10.

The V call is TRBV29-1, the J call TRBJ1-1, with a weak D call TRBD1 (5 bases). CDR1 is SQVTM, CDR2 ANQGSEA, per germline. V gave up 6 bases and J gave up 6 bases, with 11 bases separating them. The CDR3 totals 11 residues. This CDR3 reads CSVLPTAEAFF. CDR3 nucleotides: TGCAGCGTCCTCCCGACAGCTGAAGCTTTCTTT.

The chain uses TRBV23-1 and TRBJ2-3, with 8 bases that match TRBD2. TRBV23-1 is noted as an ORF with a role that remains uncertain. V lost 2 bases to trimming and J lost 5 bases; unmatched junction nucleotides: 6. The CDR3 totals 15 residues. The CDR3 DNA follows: TGCGCCAGCAGTCAAGTGGAGCGGGGGTTAGATACGCAGTATTTT. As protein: CASSQVERGLDTQYF.

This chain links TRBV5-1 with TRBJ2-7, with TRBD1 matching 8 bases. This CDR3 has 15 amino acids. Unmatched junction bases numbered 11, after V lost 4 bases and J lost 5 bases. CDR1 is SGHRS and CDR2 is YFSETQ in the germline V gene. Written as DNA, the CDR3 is TGCGCCAGCAGCGAATCGACAGGGGTATTGAACGAGCAGTACTTC. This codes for CASSESTGVLNEQYF.

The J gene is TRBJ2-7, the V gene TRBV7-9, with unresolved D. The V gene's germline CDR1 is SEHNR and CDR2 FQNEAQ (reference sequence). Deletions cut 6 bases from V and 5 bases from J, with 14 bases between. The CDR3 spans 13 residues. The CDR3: CASSPPARNEQYF. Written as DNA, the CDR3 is TGTGCCAGCAGTCCCCCCGCGCGTAACGAGCAGTACTTC. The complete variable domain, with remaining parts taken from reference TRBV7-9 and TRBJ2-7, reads DTGVSQNPRHKITKRGQNVTFRCDPISEHNRLYWYRQTLGQGPEFLTYFQNEAQLEKSRLLSDRFSAERPKGSFSTLEIQRTEQGDSAMYLCASSPPARNEQYFGPGTRLTVT.

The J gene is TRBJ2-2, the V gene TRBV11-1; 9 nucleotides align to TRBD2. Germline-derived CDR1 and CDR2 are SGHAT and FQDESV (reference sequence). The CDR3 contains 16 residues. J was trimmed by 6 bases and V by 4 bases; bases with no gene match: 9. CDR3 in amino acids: CASSYLAGRTSGELFF. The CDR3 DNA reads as TGTGCCAGCAGCTACCTAGCGGGAAGGACGTCCGGGGAGCTGTTTTTT. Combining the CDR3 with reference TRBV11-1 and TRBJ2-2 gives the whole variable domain EAEVAQSPRYKITEKSQAVAFWCDPISGHATLYWYRQILGQGPELLVQFQDESVVDDSQLPKDRFSAERLKGVDSTLKIQPAELGDSAMYLCASSYLAGRTSGELFFGEGSRLTVL.

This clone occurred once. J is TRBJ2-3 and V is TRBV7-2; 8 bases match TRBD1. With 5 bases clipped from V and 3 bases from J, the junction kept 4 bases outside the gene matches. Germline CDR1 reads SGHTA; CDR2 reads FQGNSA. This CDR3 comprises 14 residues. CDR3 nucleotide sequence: TGTGCCAGCAGCCCGGACAGGGATACAGATACGCAGTATTTT. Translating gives CASSPDRDTDTQYF.

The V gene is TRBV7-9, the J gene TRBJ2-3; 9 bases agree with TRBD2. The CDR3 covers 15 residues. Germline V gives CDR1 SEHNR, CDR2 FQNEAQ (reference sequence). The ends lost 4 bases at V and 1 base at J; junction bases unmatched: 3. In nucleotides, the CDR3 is TGTGCCAGCAGCTATAAGCGGGAGGGCACAGATACGCAGTATTTT. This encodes CASSYKREGTDTQYF.

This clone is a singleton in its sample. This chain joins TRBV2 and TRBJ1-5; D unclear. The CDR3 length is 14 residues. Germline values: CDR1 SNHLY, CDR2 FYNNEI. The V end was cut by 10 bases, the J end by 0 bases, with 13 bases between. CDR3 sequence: CATKAVNSNQPQHF. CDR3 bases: TGTGCCACGAAGGCGGTAAATAGCAATCAGCCCCAGCATTTT. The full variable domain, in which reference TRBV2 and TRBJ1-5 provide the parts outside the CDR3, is EPEVTQTPSHQVTQMGQEVILRCVPISNHLYFYWYRQILGQKVEFLVSFYNNEISEKSEIFDDQFSVERPDGSNFTLKIRSTKLEDSAMYFCATKAVNSNQPQHFGDGTRLSIL.

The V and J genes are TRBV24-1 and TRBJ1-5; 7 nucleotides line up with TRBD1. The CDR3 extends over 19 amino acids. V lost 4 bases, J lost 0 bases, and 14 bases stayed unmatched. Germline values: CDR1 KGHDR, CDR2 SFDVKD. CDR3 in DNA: TGTGCCACCAGTGAACGTATCCGGGACAGAGCCTATAGCAATCAGCCCCAGCATTTT. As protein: CATSERIRDRAYSNQPQHF.

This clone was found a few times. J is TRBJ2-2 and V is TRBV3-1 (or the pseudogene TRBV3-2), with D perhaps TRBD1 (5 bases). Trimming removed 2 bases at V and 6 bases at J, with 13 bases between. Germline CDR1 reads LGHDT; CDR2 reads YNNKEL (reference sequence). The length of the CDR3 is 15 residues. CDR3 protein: CASSQTLGVPGELFF. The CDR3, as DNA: TGTGCCAGCAGCCAAACTTTAGGGGTGCCCGGGGAGCTGTTTTTT.

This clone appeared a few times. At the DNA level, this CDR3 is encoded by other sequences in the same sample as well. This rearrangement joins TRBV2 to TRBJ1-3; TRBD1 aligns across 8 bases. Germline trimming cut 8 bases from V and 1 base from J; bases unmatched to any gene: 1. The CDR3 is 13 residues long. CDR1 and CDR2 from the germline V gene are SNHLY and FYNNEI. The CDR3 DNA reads TGTGCCAGCCGGACAGGGTCTGGAAACACCATATATTTT. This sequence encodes CASRTGSGNTIYF. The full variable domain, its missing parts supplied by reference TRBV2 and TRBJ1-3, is EPEVTQTPSHQVTQMGQEVILRCVPISNHLYFYWYRQILGQKVEFLVSFYNNEISEKSEIFDDQFSVERPDGSNFTLKIRSTKLEDSAMYFCASRTGSGNTIYFGEGSWLTVV.

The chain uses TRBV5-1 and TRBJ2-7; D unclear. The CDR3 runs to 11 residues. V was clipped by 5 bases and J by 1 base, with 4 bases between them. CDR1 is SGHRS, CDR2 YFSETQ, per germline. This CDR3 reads CASSSSYEQYF. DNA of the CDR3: TGCGCCAGCAGTTCATCCTACGAGCAGTACTTC.

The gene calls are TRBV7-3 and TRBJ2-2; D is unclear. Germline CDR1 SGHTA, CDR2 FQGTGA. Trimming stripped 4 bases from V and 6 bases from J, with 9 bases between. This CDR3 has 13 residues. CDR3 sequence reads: CASSSRESGELFF. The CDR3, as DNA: TGTGCCAGCAGCTCTCGAGAGTCCGGGGAGCTGTTTTTT.

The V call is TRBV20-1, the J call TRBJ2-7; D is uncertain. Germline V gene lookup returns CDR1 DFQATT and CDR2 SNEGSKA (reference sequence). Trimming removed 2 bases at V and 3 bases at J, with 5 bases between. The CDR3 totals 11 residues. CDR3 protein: CSARPGYEQYF. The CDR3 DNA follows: TGCAGTGCTAGACCCGGCTACGAGCAGTACTTC.

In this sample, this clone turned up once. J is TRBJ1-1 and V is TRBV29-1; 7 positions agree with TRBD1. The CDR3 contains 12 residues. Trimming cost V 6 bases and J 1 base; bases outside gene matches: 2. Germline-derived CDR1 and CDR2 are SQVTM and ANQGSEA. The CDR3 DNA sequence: TGCAGCGTCCGACAGGGGAACACTGAAGCTTTCTTT. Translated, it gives CSVRQGNTEAFF. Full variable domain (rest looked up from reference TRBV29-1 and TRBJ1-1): SAVISQKPSRDICQRGTSLTIQCQVDSQVTMMFWYRQQPGQSLTLIATANQGSEATYESGFVIDKFPISRPNLTFSTLTVSNMSPEDSSIYLCSVRQGNTEAFFGQGTRLTVV.

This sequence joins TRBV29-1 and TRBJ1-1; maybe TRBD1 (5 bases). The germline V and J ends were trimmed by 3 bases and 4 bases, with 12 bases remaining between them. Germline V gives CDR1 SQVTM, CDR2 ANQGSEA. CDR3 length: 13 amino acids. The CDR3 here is CSVEYGGLTEAFF. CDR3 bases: TGCAGCGTTGAGTACGGGGGACTCACTGAAGCTTTCTTT.

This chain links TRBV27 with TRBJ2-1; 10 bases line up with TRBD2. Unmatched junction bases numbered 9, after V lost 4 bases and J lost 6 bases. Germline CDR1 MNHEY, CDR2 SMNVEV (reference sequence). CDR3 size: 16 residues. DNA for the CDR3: TGTGCCAGCAGTTGGTCTAGCGGGAGTATAGGCAATGAGCAGTTCTTC. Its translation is CASSWSSGSIGNEQFF.